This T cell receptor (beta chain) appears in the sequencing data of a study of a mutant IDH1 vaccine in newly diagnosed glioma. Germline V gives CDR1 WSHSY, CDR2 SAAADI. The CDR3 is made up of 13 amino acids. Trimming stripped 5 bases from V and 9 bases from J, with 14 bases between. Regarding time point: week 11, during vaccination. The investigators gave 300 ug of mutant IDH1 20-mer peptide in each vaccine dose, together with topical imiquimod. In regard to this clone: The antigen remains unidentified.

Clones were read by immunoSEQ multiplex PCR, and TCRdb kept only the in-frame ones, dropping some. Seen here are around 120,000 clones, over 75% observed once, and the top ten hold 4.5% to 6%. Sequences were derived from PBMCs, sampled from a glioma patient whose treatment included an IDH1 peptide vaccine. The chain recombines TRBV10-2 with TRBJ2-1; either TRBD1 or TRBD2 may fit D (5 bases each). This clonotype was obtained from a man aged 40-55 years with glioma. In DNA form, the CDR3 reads TGCGCCAGCAGTCCCAGGGACGGGGCTGAGCAGTTCTTC. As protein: CASSPRDGAEQFF.